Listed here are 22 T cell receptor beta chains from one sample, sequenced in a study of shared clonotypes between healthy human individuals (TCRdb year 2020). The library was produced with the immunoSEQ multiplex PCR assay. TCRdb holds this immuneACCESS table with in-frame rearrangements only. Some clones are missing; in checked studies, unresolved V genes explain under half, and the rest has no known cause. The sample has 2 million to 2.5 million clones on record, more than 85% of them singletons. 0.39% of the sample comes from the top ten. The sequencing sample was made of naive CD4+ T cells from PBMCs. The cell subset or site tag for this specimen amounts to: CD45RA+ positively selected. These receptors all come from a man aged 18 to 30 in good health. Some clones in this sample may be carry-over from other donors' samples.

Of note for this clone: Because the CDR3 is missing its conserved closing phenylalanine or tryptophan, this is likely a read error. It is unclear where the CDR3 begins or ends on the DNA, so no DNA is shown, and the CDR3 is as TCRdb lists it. CDR3 sequence reads: CASSQGLAGETTL. This chain joins TRBV7-3 and TRBJ2-3; no DNA check was done on the table's D call, TRBD2. Germline CDR1 SGHTA, CDR2 FQGTGA. The CDR3 spans 13 amino acids, including both terminal residues.

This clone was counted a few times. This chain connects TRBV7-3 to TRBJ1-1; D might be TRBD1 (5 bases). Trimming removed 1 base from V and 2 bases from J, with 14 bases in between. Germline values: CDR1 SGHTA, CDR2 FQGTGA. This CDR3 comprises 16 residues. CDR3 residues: CASSLMGGDLNTEAFF. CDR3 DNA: TGTGCCAGCAGCTTAATGGGAGGGGACCTCAACACTGAAGCTTTCTTT.

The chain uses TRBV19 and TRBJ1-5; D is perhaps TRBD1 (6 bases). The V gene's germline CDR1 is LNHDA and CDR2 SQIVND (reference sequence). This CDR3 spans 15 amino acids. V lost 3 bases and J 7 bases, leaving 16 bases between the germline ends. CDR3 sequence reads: CASSITGRGGQPQHF. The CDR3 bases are TGTGCCAGTAGTATCACGGGCAGGGGCGGCCAGCCCCAGCATTTT.

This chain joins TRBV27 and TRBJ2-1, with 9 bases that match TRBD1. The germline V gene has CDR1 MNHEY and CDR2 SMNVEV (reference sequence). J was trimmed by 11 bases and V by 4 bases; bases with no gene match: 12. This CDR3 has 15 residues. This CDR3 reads CASSSTGGVGRKQFF. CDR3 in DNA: TGTGCCAGCAGTTCCACAGGGGGCGTAGGGCGTAAGCAGTTCTTC.

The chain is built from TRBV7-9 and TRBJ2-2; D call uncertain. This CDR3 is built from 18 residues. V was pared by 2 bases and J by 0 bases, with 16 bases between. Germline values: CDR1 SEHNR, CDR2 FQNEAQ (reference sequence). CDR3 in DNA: TGTGCCAGCAGCTTACGGGTAACGGACGCGACGAACACCGGGGAGCTGTTTTTT. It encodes CASSLRVTDATNTGELFF.

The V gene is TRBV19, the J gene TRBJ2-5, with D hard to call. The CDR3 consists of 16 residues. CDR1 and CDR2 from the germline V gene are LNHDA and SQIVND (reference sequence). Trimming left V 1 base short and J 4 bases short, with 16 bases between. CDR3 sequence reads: CASSIGPTPSGETQYF. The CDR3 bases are TGTGCCAGTAGTATAGGGCCCACACCCTCCGGAGAGACCCAGTACTTC.

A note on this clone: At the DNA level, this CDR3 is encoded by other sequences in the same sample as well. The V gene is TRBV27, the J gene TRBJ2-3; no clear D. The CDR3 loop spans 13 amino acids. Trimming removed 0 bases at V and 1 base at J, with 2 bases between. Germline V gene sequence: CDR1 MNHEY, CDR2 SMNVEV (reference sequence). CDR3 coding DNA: TGTGCCAGCAGTTTATCTCGCACAGATACGCAGTATTTT. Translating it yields CASSLSRTDTQYF.

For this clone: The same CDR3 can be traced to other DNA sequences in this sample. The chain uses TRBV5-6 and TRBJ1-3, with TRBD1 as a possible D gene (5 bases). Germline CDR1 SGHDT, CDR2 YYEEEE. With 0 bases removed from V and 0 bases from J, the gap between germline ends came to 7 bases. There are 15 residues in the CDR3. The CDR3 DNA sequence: TGTGCCAGCAGCTTGGGACAGCTCTCTGGAAACACCATATATTTT. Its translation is CASSLGQLSGNTIYF.

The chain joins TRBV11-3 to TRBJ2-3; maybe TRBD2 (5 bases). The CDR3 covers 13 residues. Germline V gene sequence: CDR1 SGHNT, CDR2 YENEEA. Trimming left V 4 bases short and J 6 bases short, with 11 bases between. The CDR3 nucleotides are TGTGCCAGCAGCTCCCCCTCGGGGGATACGCAGTATTTT. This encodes CASSSPSGDTQYF.

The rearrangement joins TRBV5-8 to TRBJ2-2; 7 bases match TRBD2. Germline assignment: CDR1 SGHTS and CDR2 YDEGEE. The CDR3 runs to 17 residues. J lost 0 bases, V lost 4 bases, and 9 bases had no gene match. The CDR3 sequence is CASSVRWGGTNTGELFF. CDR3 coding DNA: TGTGCCAGCAGCGTCCGGTGGGGAGGGACGAACACCGGGGAGCTGTTTTTT.

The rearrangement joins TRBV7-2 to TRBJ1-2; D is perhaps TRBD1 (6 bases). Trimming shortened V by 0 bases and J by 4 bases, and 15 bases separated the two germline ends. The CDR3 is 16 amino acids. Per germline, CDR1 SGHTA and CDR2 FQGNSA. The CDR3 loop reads CASSLAYPGVSYGYTF. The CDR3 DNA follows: TGTGCCAGCAGCTTAGCATATCCAGGGGTTAGCTATGGCTACACCTTC.

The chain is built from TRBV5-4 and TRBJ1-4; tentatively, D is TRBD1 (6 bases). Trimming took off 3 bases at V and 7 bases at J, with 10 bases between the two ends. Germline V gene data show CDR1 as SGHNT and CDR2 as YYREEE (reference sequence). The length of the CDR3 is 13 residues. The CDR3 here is CASSWQGSEKLFF. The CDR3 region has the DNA TGTGCCAGCAGCTGGCAGGGGAGTGAAAAACTGTTTTTT.

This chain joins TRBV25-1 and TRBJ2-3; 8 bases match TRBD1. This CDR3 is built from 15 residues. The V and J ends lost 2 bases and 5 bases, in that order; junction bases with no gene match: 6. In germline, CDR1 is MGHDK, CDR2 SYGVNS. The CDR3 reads CASSEGGRGLDTQYF. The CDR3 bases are TGTGCCAGCAGTGAAGGCGGCAGGGGGCTAGATACGCAGTATTTT.

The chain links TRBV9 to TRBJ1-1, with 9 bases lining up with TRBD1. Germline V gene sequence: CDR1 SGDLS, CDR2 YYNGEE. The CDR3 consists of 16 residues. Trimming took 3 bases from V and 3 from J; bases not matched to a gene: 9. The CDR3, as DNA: TGTGCCAGCAGCGAGACAGGGGGTCGTAGTTACACTGAAGCTTTCTTT. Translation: CASSETGGRSYTEAFF.

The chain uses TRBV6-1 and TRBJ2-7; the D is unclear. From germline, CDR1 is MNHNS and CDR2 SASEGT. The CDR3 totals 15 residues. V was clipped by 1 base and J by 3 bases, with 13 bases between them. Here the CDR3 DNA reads TGTGCCAGCAGTGAAGGAATGCATACCCTCTACGAGCAGTACTTC. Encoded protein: CASSEGMHTLYEQYF.

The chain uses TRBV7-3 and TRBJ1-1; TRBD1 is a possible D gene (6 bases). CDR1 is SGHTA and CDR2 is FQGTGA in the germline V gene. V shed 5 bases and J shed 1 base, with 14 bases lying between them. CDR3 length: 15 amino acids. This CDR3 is CASSQEGHSNTEAFF. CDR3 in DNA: TGTGCCAGCAGCCAAGAGGGACACTCGAACACTGAAGCTTTCTTT.

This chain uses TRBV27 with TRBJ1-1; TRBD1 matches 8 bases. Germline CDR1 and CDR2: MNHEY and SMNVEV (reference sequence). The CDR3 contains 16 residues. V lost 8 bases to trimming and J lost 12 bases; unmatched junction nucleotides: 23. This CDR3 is CASGSTPGQANSPTFF. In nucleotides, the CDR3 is TGTGCCAGCGGGTCCACTCCGGGACAGGCCAATAGCCCGACTTTCTTT.

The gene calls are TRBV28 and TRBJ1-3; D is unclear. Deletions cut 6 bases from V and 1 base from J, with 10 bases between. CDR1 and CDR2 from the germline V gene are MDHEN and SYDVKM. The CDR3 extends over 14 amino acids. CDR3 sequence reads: CASRNGISGNTIYF. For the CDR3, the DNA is TGTGCCAGCAGAAACGGGATTTCTGGAAACACCATATATTTT.

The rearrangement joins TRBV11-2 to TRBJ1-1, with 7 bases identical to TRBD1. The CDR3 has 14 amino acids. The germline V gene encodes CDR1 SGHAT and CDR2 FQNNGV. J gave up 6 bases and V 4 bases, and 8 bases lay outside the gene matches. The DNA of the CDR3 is TGTGCCAGCAGCTCGCTGACAGGGAGGGCTGAAGCTTTCTTT. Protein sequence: CASSSLTGRAEAFF.

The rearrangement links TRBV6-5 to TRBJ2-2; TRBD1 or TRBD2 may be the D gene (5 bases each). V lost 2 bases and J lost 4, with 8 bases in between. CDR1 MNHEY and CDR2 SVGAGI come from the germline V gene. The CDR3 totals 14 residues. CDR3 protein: CASSYLGTTGELFF. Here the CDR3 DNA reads TGTGCCAGCAGTTACCTGGGGACCACCGGGGAGCTGTTTTTT.

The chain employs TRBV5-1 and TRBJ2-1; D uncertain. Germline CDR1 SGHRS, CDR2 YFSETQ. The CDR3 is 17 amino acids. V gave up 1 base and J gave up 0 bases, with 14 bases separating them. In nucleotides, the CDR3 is TGCGCCAGCAGCTTGTTCTCTGCGTCCAGCTCCTACAATGAGCAGTTCTTC. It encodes CASSLFSASSSYNEQFF.

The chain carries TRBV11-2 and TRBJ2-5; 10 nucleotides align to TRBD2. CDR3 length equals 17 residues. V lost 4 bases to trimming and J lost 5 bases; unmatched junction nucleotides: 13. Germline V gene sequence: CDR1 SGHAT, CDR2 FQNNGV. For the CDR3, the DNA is TGTGCCAGCAGCTGGACCATAGCGGGAGGTCTTTCGGAGACCCAGTACTTC. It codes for CASSWTIAGGLSETQYF.